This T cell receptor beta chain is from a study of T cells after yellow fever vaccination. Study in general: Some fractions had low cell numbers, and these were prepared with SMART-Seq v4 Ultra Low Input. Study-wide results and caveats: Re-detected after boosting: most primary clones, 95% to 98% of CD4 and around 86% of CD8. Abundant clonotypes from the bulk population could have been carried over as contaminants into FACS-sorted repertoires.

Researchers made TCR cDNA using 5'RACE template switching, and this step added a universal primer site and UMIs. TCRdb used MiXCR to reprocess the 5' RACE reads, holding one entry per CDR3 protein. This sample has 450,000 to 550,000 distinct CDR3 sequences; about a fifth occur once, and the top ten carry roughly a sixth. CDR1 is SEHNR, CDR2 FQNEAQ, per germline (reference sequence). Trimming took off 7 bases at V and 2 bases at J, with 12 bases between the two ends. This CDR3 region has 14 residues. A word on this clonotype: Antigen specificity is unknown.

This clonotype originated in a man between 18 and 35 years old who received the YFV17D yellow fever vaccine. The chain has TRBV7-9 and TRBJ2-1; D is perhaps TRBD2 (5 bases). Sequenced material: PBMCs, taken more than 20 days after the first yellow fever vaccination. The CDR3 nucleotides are TGTGCCAGCAAGAGGCCCGGGGCCTACAATGAGCAGTTCTTC. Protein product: CASKRPGAYNEQFF.